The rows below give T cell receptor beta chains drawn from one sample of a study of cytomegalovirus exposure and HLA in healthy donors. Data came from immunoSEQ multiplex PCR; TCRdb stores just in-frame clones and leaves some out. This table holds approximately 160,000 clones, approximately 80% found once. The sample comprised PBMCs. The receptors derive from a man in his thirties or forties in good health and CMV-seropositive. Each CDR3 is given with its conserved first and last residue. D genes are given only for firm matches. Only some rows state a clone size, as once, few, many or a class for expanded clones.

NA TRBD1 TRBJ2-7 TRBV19 TGTGCCAGTAGTCCCCGGACAGGGGACCGGTACTTC CASSPRTGDRYF
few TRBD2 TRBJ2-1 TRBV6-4 TGTGCCACCAGCCTTGAGGCGGGGGACTACAATGAGCAGTTCTTC CATSLEAGDYNEQFF
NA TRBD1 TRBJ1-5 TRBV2 TGTGCCAGCAGTGAAAGGCAGGGGGATCTCTATAGCAATCAGCCCCAGCATTTT CASSERQGDLYSNQPQHF
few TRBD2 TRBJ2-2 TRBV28 TGTGCCAGCAGACCCACGACTAGCGGGAACACCGGGGAGCTGTTTTTT CASRPTTSGNTGELFF
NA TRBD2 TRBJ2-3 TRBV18 TGTGCCAGCTCACCACGTAATCCGACTAGCGGGGATAGCACAGATACGCAGTATTTT CASSPRNPTSGDSTDTQYF
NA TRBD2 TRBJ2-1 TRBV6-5 TGTGCCAGCAGTTACCACCAGCTAGCGGGGTACAATGAGCAGTTCTTC CASSYHQLAGYNEQFF
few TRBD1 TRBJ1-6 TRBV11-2 TGTGCCAGCAGCCAACGGACAGGGGGGGGTTCACCCCTCCACTTT CASSQRTGGGSPLHF
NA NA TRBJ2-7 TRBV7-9 TGTGCCAGCAGCTTGAGCAATTACTACGAGCAGTACTTC CASSLSNYYEQYF
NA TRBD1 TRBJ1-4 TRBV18 TGTGCCAGCTCACCGAACCGACAGGGAAGGTTAACTAATGAAAAACTGTTTTTT CASSPNRQGRLTNEKLFF
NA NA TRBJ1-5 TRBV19 TGTGCCAGTAGTATACCGCAGAACCTTGGCAATCAGCCCCAGCATTTT CASSIPQNLGNQPQHF
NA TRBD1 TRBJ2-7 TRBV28 TGTGCCAGCAGAATGACAGGGTTCGTCTACGAGCAGTACTTC CASRMTGFVYEQYF
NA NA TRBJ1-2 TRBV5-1 TGCGCCAGCAGCCCTTCGGCAGGGAATGGCTACACCTTC CASSPSAGNGYTF
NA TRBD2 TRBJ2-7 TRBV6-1 TGTGCCAGCAGTGTGCAAAGGGGACTAGCGGAAAAATACGAGCAGTACTTC CASSVQRGLAEKYEQYF
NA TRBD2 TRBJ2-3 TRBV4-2 TGTGCCAGCAGCCAACGGACTAGCGGAAGCACAGATACGCAGTATTTT CASSQRTSGSTDTQYF
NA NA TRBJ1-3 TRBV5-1 TGCGCCAGCAGCATCGGACGGCCAGGGTCTGGAAACACCATATATTTT CASSIGRPGSGNTIYF
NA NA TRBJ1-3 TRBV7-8 TGTGCCAGCAGCTTAGCCCACGGACTCTACCCTGCTGACACCATATATTTT CASSLAHGLYPADTIYF